The 2 T cell receptor beta chains listed next were all sequenced from one sample in a study of TIL therapy for anti-PD-1-resistant metastatic lung cancer. The immunoSEQ assay was v3. The data were produced by immunoSEQ multiplex PCR, yet TCRdb's version contains in-frame clones alone and is incomplete. Found here are tens of thousands of clones, 79% of them singletons; the top ten hold 4% to 6%. The time point was: pre-treatment sample, taken before nivolumab and TIL therapy. Source: blood, taken at baseline. The receptors stem from a woman aged 30-79 years with non-small cell lung cancer.

Remarks on this clone: This may arise from a read error, as a much more abundant clone is one base away. This sequence joins TRBV7-2 and TRBJ2-1; the match to TRBD2 covers 12 bases. Germline V gene sequence: CDR1 SGHTA, CDR2 FQGNSA. The CDR3 is 16 amino acids. The junction had 9 bases not matched to a gene; V was cut back by 2 bases and J by 10 bases. The CDR3 protein is CASSLFPSGGAGEQFF. The CDR3 DNA follows: TGTGCCAGCAGCTTATTCCCTAGCGGGGGGGCCGGGGAGCAGTTCTTC.

The gene calls are TRBV4-3 and TRBJ1-1; tentatively, D is TRBD1 (5 bases). Germline V gene lookup returns CDR1 LGHNA and CDR2 YSLEER. The CDR3 is 13 residues long. V lost 0 bases and J 7 bases, leaving 9 bases between the germline ends. CDR3 sequence: CASSQDRAFEAFF. The CDR3 nucleotides read TGCGCCAGCAGCCAAGACAGGGCATTTGAAGCTTTCTTT.